The rows below give T cell receptor beta chains drawn from one sample of a study of cytomegalovirus exposure and HLA in healthy donors. Profiled with immunoSEQ multiplex PCR; TCRdb holds only in-frame clones, not every one. The data hold around 130,000 clones, with around 80% observed a single time. Sequences were obtained from PBMCs. These receptors were obtained from a woman in her forties or fifties in good health and CMV-seronegative. CDR3s include the opening cysteine and the closing phenylalanine or tryptophan. The order of the fields is CDR3 DNA, CDR3 protein, clone size, D gene, J gene, V gene. D genes are given only for firm matches. A clone size is listed for some rows: how often the clone was seen (once, few, many), or a class if it is expanded.

TGTGCCATCAGTGAGGGACTAGTCGGGTACGAGCAGTACTTC,CAISEGLVGYEQYF,-,TRBD2,TRBJ2-7,TRBV10-3
-,CSVGVGTVETGELLF,-,-,TRBJ2-2,TRBV29-1
TGTGCTAGCAGCCCCACTCGGGGGGCCAGGCGGTCGGACTTC,CASSPTRGARRSDF,-,-,TRBJ2-5,TRBV7-7
TGTGCCAGCAGCTTTGACGGAGGCTCCTACAATGAGCAGTTCTTC,CASSFDGGSYNEQFF,-,-,TRBJ2-1,TRBV11-3
TGTGCTAGCAGCTCCCAACTAGCGGGAGCCTGGAATGAGCAGTTCTTC,CASSSQLAGAWNEQFF,few,TRBD2,TRBJ2-1,TRBV7-7
TGTGCCAGCAGCCTCGCGGGGCAAACCTACGAGCAGTACTTC,CASSLAGQTYEQYF,few,-,TRBJ2-7,TRBV7-6
TGTGCCAGCTCACTACAGGGACCCCAAGAGACCCAGTACTTC,CASSLQGPQETQYF,-,-,TRBJ2-5,TRBV18
TGTGCCAGCAGTTACTCCCAGACGAACACCGGGGAGCTGTTTTTT,CASSYSQTNTGELFF,few,-,TRBJ2-2,TRBV6-5
TGTGCCACCAGCAGAGATGGTAACAGGGGACCTGAGACCCAGTACTTC,CATSRDGNRGPETQYF,-,TRBD1,TRBJ2-5,TRBV15
TGTGCCAGCAGCGGCCTGGCGCTAGGAACAGGGCAGCGTCTTTTATTT,CASSGLALGTGQRLLF,-,-,TRBJ1-1,TRBV9
TGTGCCAGCACTCGAGAAGGGGTAAGGAGCACTGAAGCTTTCTTT,CASTREGVRSTEAFF,-,-,TRBJ1-1,TRBV6-6
TGTGCCAGCAGCCTGGGGCAGCGGGGGAGCTCCTACGAGCAGTACTTC,CASSLGQRGSSYEQYF,-,TRBD2,TRBJ2-7,TRBV7-2
TGTGCCAGCTCACGGTCTGGACTCGCGCAGTTCTTC,CASSRSGLAQFF,-,-,TRBJ2-1,TRBV18
TGTGCCAGCAGTTTTTGGGGCAACACCATATATTTT,CASSFWGNTIYF,-,-,TRBJ1-3,TRBV27
TGTGCCAGCAGCCCCAGGGACAGGCCCACCGGTGGCTACACCTTC,CASSPRDRPTGGYTF,-,TRBD1,TRBJ1-2,TRBV7-9
TGCGCCAGCAGCCAGGCGACTAGCTCCTACGAGCAGTACTTC,CASSQATSSYEQYF,-,-,TRBJ2-7,TRBV4-3
TGTGCCAGCAGCTTCAGGGTAAGGGACACTGAAGCTTTCTTT,CASSFRVRDTEAFF,-,-,TRBJ1-1,TRBV11-2
TGTGCCAGCTCATCTTTAGCGGGACCTTCCTACGAGCAGTACTTC,CASSSLAGPSYEQYF,-,TRBD2,TRBJ2-7,TRBV18
TGTGCCAGCTCGCTGAAATCGGGAGAGACCCAGTACTTC,CASSLKSGETQYF,-,-,TRBJ2-5,TRBV18
TGTGCCAGCTCACCACGTATCTACGACGAGCAGTACTTC,CASSPRIYDEQYF,-,-,TRBJ2-7,TRBV18
TGTGCCAGCAGTGACTCGATATTAGGGGTCGCAGATCAGCCCCAGCATTTT,CASSDSILGVADQPQHF,-,-,TRBJ1-5,TRBV6-4
TGCGCCAGCAGTCCTCTTGGCGGGAGCTACGAGCAGTACTTC,CASSPLGGSYEQYF,-,TRBD2,TRBJ2-7,TRBV5-1
TGTGCCATCAGTGAGACGGAACAGGGGCTTAATGAAAAACTGTTTTTT,CAISETEQGLNEKLFF,-,TRBD1,TRBJ1-4,TRBV10-3
TGTGCCAGCAGCTTGACTCGAGAAGAATTCTTC,CASSLTREEFF,-,-,TRBJ2-7,TRBV11-2
TGTGCCAGCAGCCACGGGGGAGTTCCCTATGGCTACACCTTC,CASSHGGVPYGYTF,-,-,TRBJ1-2,TRBV7-9
TGTGCCAGCGGGGACTCGGCCCGCTCTGGGGCCAACGTCCTGACTTTC,CASGDSARSGANVLTF,once,-,TRBJ2-6,TRBV2
TGTGCCAGCAGCTGGGACAGGGAAGGCACAGATACGCAGTATTTT,CASSWDREGTDTQYF,-,TRBD1,TRBJ2-3,TRBV7-9
TGTGCCAGCAGCGTAGGATCGCAGGGGGGAAACCAAGAGACCCAGTACTTC,CASSVGSQGGNQETQYF,-,-,TRBJ2-5,TRBV9
TGTGCCAGCAGCTCGGCCGACAGGGGTTATTCTGGCTACACCTTC,CASSSADRGYSGYTF,-,TRBD1,TRBJ1-2,TRBV7-9
TGTGCCAGCTCTCAAGGGGGCGGGGGGACTGAAGCTTTCTTT,CASSQGGGGTEAFF,few,TRBD1,TRBJ1-1,TRBV18
TGTGCCAGCAGCTTAAACCCTAGCGGGAGGGCCAGTGAGCAGTTCTTC,CASSLNPSGRASEQFF,once,TRBD2,TRBJ2-1,TRBV7-2
TGTGCCAGCAGCCTAGGACATATGAACACTGAAGCTTTCTTT,CASSLGHMNTEAFF,-,-,TRBJ1-1,TRBV5-4
TGCAGCGGTGACCTAGAAGAGACCCAGTACTTC,CSGDLEETQYF,-,-,TRBJ2-5,TRBV29-1
TGTGCCAGCAGCAATACGGGCGGGTACAATGAGCAGTTCTTC,CASSNTGGYNEQFF,once,-,TRBJ2-1,TRBV9
TGTGCCATCAGTGCAACGAACGGAGTAATTGAAGCTTTCTTT,CAISATNGVIEAFF,-,-,TRBJ1-1,TRBV10-3
TGTGCCAGCAGCCAGGAGCGGGGGCAAGAGACCCAGTACTTC,CASSQERGQETQYF,once,TRBD2,TRBJ2-5,TRBV4-2
TGTGCCAGCAGTTACTCGCAGAACCCTAATGAAAAACTGTTTTTT,CASSYSQNPNEKLFF,-,-,TRBJ1-4,TRBV6-5
TGCAGCGTTGAGCCGACAGGGGCCGGGAATGGCTACCCCTTC,CSVEPTGAGNGYPF,-,TRBD1,TRBJ1-2,TRBV29-1
TGTGCCAGCAGTTTTTTACAGGGCCATCAGCCCCAGCATTTT,CASSFLQGHQPQHF,-,-,TRBJ1-5,TRBV28
TGTGCCAGCATCCCCTTGAGAAGCGGGAGGTCCTACAATGAGCAGTTCTTC,CASIPLRSGRSYNEQFF,few,TRBD2,TRBJ2-1,TRBV2
TGTGCCAGCAGCTTGGTACTAAGCAGCAATGAGCAGTTCTTC,CASSLVLSSNEQFF,-,-,TRBJ2-1,TRBV5-4
TGCAGTGCTAGAGACTTTAATGAGCAGTTCTTC,CSARDFNEQFF,once,-,TRBJ2-1,TRBV20-1
TGCGCCAGCAGCTTGGCGGCGGGAACCCCCCACGAGCAGTACTTC,CASSLAAGTPHEQYF,once,-,TRBJ2-7,TRBV5-1
TGTGCCAGCACCGACCCCTCGAGTCTGATAGCGGGAGACGAGCAGTACTTC,CASTDPSSLIAGDEQYF,-,TRBD2,TRBJ2-7,TRBV7-2
TGTGCCAGCAGCTCACGACAGGGTGCAGATACGCAGTATTTT,CASSSRQGADTQYF,-,TRBD1,TRBJ2-3,TRBV11-3
TGTGCCACCAGCAGAGATGCGTCAGATACGCAGTATTTT,CATSRDASDTQYF,-,-,TRBJ2-3,TRBV15
TGTGCCAGCAGCGACAGGACGAACACCGGGGAGCTGTTTTTT,CASSDRTNTGELFF,once,-,TRBJ2-2,TRBV2
TGTGCCAGCAGCGCACGGGGCTCTGGAAACACCATATATTTT,CASSARGSGNTIYF,-,-,TRBJ1-3,TRBV5-4
TGTGCCAGCAGTGATTCCACAGGGGGCCCAAGATACAATGAGCAGTTCTTC,CASSDSTGGPRYNEQFF,-,TRBD1,TRBJ2-1,TRBV6-1
TGCGCCAGCAGCCAGGACGGCCCCGGGGGTCTTGAAAAACTGTTTTTT,CASSQDGPGGLEKLFF,-,-,TRBJ1-4,TRBV4-3
TGTGCCAGTGGGGGTGGGACAGGGTTTTTTTATGGCTACACCTTC,CASGGGTGFFYGYTF,-,TRBD1,TRBJ1-2,TRBV28
TGTGCCAGCCTCCCGAAAGACAGGGCGCCTGGCTACACCTTC,CASLPKDRAPGYTF,-,-,TRBJ1-2,TRBV12-1
TGTGCCACCAGCGGACCCCTTAGCGGGAGAAGGGACGAGCAGTACTTC,CATSGPLSGRRDEQYF,-,TRBD2,TRBJ2-7,TRBV15
TGCGCCAGCAGCCATCGACAGGGCCTCACAGATACGCAGTATTTT,CASSHRQGLTDTQYF,-,TRBD1,TRBJ2-3,TRBV4-1
TGCGCCAGCAGCTTCCCGAGCTCCTACAATGAGCAGTTCTTC,CASSFPSSYNEQFF,-,-,TRBJ2-1,TRBV5-1